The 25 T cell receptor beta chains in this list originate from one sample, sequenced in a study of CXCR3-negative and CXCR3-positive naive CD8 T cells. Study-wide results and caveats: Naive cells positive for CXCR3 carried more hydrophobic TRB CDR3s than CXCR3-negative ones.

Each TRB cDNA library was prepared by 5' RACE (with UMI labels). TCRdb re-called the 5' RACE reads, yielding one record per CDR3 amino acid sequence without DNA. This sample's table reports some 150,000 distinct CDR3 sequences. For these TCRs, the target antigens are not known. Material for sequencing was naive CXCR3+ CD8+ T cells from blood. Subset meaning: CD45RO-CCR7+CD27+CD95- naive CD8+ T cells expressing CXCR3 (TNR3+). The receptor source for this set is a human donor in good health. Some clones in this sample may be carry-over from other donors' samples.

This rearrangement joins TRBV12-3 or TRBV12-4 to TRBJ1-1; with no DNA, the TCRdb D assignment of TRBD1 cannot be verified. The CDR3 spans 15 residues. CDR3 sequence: CASSLGLGVNTEAFF.

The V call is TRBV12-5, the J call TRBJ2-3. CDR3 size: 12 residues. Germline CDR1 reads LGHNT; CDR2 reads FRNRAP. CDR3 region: CASAPFGDTQYF.

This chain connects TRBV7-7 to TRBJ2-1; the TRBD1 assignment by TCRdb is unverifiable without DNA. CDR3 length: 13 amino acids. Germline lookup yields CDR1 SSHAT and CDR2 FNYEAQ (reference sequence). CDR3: CASSMVTAGEQFF.

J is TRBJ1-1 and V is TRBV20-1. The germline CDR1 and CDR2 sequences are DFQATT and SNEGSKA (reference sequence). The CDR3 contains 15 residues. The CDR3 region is CSARDPEGPNTEAFF.

CDR3: CASSLVGFSYNEQFF. The J gene is TRBJ2-1, the V gene TRBV27. Germline lookup yields CDR1 MNHEY and CDR2 SMNVEV (reference sequence). There are 15 residues in the CDR3.

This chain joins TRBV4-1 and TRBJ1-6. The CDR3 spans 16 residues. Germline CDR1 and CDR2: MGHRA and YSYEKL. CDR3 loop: CASSHPQEGRYSPLHF.

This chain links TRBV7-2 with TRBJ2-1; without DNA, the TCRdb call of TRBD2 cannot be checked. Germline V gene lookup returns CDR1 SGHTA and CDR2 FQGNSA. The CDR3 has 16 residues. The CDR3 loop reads CASSLAWRGVYNEQFF.

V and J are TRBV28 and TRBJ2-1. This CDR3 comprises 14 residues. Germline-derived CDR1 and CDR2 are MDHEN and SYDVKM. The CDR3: CASKGTANINEQFF.

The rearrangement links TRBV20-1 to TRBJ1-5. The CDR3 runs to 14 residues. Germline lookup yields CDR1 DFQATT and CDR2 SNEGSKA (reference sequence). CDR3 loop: CSAPDQYSNQPQHF.

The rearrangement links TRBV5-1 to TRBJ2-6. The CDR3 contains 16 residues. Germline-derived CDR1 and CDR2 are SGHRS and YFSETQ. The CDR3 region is CASSLAESSGANVLTF.

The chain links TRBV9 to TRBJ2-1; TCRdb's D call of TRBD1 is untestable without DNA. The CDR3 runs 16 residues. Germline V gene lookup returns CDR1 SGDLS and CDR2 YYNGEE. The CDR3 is CASSVDQGGLGNEQFF.

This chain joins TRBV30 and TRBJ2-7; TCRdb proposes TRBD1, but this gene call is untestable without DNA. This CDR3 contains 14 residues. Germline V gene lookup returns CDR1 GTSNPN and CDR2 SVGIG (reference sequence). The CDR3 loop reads CAWSGGRGVDEQYF.

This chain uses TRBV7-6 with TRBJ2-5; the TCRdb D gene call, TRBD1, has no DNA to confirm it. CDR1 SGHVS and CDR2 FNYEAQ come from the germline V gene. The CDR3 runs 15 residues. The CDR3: CASSLGTGTGETQYF.

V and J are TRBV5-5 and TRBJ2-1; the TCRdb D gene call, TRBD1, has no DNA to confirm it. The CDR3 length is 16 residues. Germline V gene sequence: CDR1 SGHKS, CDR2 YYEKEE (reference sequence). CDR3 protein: CASSLTASRNNNEQFF.

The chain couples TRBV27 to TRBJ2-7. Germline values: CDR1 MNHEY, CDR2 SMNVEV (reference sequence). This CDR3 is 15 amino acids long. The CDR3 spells CASSLLAGGTYEQYF.

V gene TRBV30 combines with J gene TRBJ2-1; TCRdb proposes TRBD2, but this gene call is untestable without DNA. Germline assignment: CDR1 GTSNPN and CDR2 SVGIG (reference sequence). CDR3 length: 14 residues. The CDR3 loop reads CAWRSGAGVNEQFF.

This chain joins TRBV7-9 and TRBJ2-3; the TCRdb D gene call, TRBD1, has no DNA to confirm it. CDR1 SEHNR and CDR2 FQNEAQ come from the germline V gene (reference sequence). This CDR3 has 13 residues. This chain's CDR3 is CASRTPPPDTQYF.

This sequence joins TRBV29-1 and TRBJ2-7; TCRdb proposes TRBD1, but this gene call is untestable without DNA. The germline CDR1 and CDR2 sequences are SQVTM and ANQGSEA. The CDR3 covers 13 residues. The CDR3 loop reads CSVSQGAFYEQYF.

The CDR3: CASSLELIGDRGSGELFF. The rearrangement links TRBV7-2 to TRBJ2-2; TCRdb returns TRBD1, unconfirmable since there is no DNA. The CDR3 is made up of 18 amino acids. The germline CDR1 and CDR2 sequences are SGHTA and FQGNSA.

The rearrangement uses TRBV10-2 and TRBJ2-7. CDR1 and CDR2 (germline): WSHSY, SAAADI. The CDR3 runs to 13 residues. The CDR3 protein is CASLDSYGYEQYF.

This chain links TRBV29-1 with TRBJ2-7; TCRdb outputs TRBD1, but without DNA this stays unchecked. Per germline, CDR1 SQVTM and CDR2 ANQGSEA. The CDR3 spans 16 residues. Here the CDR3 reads CSVAPSGQGNPYEQYF.

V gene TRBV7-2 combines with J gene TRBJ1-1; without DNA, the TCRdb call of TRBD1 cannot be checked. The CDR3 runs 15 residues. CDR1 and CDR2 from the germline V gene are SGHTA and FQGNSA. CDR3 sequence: CASSLFGGASTEAFF.

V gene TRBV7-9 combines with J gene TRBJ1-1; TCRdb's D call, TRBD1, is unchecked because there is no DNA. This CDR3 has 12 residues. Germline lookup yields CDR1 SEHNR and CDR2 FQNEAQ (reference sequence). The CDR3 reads CATQGGDTEAFF. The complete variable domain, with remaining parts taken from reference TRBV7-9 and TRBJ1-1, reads DTGVSQNPRHKITKRGQNVTFRCDPISEHNRLYWYRQTLGQGPEFLTYFQNEAQLEKSRLLSDRFSAERPKGSFSTLEIQRTEQGDSAMYLCATQGGDTEAFFGQGTRLTVV.

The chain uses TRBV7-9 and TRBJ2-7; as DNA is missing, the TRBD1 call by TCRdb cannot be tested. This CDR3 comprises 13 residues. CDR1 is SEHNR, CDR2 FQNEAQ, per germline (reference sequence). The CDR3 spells CASRGRDYYEQYF.

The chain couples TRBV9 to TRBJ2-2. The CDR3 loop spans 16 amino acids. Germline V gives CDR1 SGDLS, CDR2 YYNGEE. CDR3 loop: CASSVTAGFGTGELFF.